This T cell receptor (beta chain) was retrieved from a study of CD4 T cells in relation to SARS-CoV-2 and coronaviruses. As for this clone: Its antigen remains unknown.

CD4+ T cells from unexposed donors were obtained before the COVID-19 pandemic (2011-2018). Naive and memory CD4+ T cells were separated from cryopreserved PBMCs. Uncultured naive and memory CD4+ T cells supplied DNA for deep TCR-beta sequencing. Assay: immunoSEQ multiplex PCR; the TCRdb copy retains only in-frame clones and omits some. The table lists tens of thousands of clones, 86% of them singletons. Overall study findings and caveats: The assay detects memory recall responses, not culture-primed primary responses. No crossreactivity against non-spike viral proteins was tested here.

The sequencing input was memory CD4+ T cells from PBMCs. This receptor was taken from a human donor in good health.

CDR3 coding DNA: TGTGCCAGCAGTGAAGCCCTCGGCCGGCAAGAGACCCAGTACTTC. Its translation is CASSEALGRQETQYF. The rearrangement links TRBV6-1 to TRBJ2-5; D call uncertain. The CDR3 contains 15 residues. V gave up 0 bases and J gave up 2 bases, with 10 bases separating them. Germline CDR1 and CDR2: MNHNS and SASEGT.